This is a list of T cell receptor beta chains from one sample in a study of T cell responses to AZD1222 COVID-19 vaccine. Using immunoSEQ multiplex PCR, the repertoire was profiled, and TCRdb retains in-frame clones only, with some absent. Seen here are around 250,000 clones, just over 90% observed once, and the top ten hold 0.5% to 0.7%. The sequencing here drew on peripheral blood, taken on day 0 of AZD1222 vaccination. These receptors came from an adult in good health. Each CDR3 is given with its conserved first and last residue. Fields, in order: D gene, J gene, clone size, V gene, CDR3 length, CDR3 DNA, CDR3 protein. D genes are given only for firm matches. The listing skips clone size in some rows; elsewhere it reads once, few, many or a size class.

.,TRBJ2-1,.,TRBV28,13,TGTGCCAGCAGTTCCCCTACCCGGAATGAGCAGTTCTTC,CASSSPTRNEQFF
.,TRBJ2-5,.,TRBV6-5,13,TGTGCCAGCAGTTACCGTAGGGGTGGGACCCAGTACTTC,CASSYRRGGTQYF
.,TRBJ2-7,.,TRBV28,13,TGTGCCAGCGCCCCCGGGCCTTCCTACGAGCAGTACTTC,CASAPGPSYEQYF
.,TRBJ1-4,.,TRBV3-1/TRBV3-2,14,TGTGCCAGCAGCCTGGGGAGGGCAGGAGAAAAACTATTTTTT,CASSLGRAGEKLFF
.,TRBJ1-2,.,TRBV3-1/TRBV3-2,13,TGTGCCAGCAGCCAAGGGACACTCTATGGCTACACCTTC,CASSQGTLYGYTF
.,TRBJ1-3,once,TRBV7-9,15,TGTGCCAGCAGCTTCGCCGACCCTACTGGAAACACCATATATTTT,CASSFADPTGNTIYF
.,TRBJ2-7,once,TRBV13,14,TGTGCCAGCAGTTCTCGAGGTGGGTCCTACGAGCAGTACTTC,CASSSRGGSYEQYF
TRBD1,TRBJ1-6,.,TRBV5-6,16,TGTGCCAGCAGCTTTGCCGGACAGGGACTAATTTCACCCCTCCACTTT,CASSFAGQGLISPLHF
.,TRBJ2-7,.,TRBV11-2,11,TGTGCCAGCAGCTTTACCTACGAGCAGTACTTC,CASSFTYEQYF
TRBD2,TRBJ2-1,.,TRBV7-9,17,TGTGCCAGCAGCTTAGGTGGTACAAGCGGGAGTTACAATGAGCAGTTCTTC,CASSLGGTSGSYNEQFF
.,TRBJ2-1,.,TRBV19,16,TGTGCCAGTAGTATGGATCGGGAGTGGTCCTACAATGAGCAGTTCTTC,CASSMDREWSYNEQFF
.,TRBJ1-6,.,TRBV5-4,14,TGTGCCAGCAGCTTGGTCACAGATAATTCACCCCTCCACTTT,CASSLVTDNSPLHF
.,TRBJ2-5,once,TRBV18,13,TGTGCCAGCTCACTTCGGAGCCAAGAGACCCAGTACTTC,CASSLRSQETQYF
.,TRBJ1-6,.,TRBV6-1,13,TGTGCCAGCAGTGAGCGTAGGTTTTCACCCCTCCACTTT,CASSERRFSPLHF
.,TRBJ1-2,.,TRBV2,13,TGTGCCAGCACGACCCTGGTTAGCGGCTTCTACACCTTC,CASTTLVSGFYTF
.,TRBJ2-3,.,TRBV12-5,11,TGTGCTAGTGGGATCACAGATACGCAGTATTTT,CASGITDTQYF
.,TRBJ2-5,.,TRBV5-1,14,TGCGCCAGCAGCGCCCAGGGGATCGCGGAGACCCAGTACTTC,CASSAQGIAETQYF
.,TRBJ2-5,.,TRBV5-1,13,TGCGCCAGCAGCTTGGGGGTGGAAGAGACCCAGTACTTC,CASSLGVEETQYF
.,TRBJ1-5,.,TRBV5-1,13,TGCGCCAGCAGCTTGAGTCTAGGGGACCCTCAGCATTTT,CASSLSLGDPQHF
TRBD1,TRBJ2-3,.,TRBV27,16,TGTGCCAGCAGTTTACGCCGTGTAGACAGGGCGGATACGCAGTATTTT,CASSLRRVDRADTQYF
.,TRBJ1-2,.,TRBV7-2,12,TGTGCCAGCAGCTTAGCGAGGAGCAGCTACACCTTC,CASSLARSSYTF
.,TRBJ1-3,.,TRBV29-1,14,TGCAGCGTTGAACCCAGACTCTCTGGAAACACCATATATTTT,CSVEPRLSGNTIYF
TRBD1,TRBJ1-5,.,TRBV25-1,17,TGTGCCAGCAGTGAGAAAGGCGGACAGGGGCACAGTCAGCCCCAGCATTTT,CASSEKGGQGHSQPQHF
.,TRBJ2-1,.,TRBV7-9,16,TGTGCCAGCAGCTACCGCTGGACGGGGGACTACAATGAGCAGTTCTTC,CASSYRWTGDYNEQFF